This record covers a single T cell receptor beta chain. As yet, its antigen is unknown. Use of 60 Vbeta and 13 Jbeta primers characterized the PCR. This table comes from immunoSEQ multiplex PCR, and its TCRdb copy is limited to in-frame clones, with some not included. The repertoire has roughly 150,000 clones, 78% of them found once; the top ten carry 1.4%. Donors showed nominal health when sampled, although they likely had unrecorded immune exposures. The data are from a study of cytomegalovirus exposure and HLA in healthy donors. Study-level findings and limits: One later analysis reportedly identified an Asian-associated ancestry cluster that showed fewer N-insertions than the approximately 700-donor mean. Later analysis suggested links between common viral pathogens and several top significant clusters. Data from an earlier analysis indicated that most TCR beta V segments were productive either about 87% or about 30% of the time.

The V gene lost 2 bases and the J gene lost 4 bases, with 8 bases spanning the gap. The CDR3 consists of 13 residues. CDR1 ENHRY and CDR2 SYGVKD come from the germline V gene. The chain is built from TRBV10-3 and TRBJ1-1; D remains unclear. Sequenced input: PBMCs. The receptor was derived from a male donor in good health and CMV-seronegative. This chain's CDR3 is CAISEEEVTEAFF. CDR3 nucleotides: TGTGCCATCAGTGAGGAGGAGGTCACTGAAGCTTTCTTT.